This T cell receptor (beta chain) was documented in a study of cytomegalovirus exposure and HLA in healthy donors. The PCR used 60 Vbeta and 13 Jbeta primers. Sequencing was performed with immunoSEQ multiplex PCR; in TCRdb, only in-frame clones are kept and a portion is missing. The sample yields fewer than 120,000 clones, around 87% seen once. Looked up from germline, CDR1 is SGHRS and CDR2 is YFSETQ. V lost 0 bases and J 8 bases, leaving 12 bases between the germline ends. This CDR3 has 15 residues. Details on this clone: Its target is unknown.

Findings and limits, study-wide: About 87% or about 30% of the time was how often most TCR beta V segments were productive, according to an earlier analysis. In a later analysis, at a false discovery rate of 0.05, under 20,000 TCR beta sequences matched HLA alleles.

This TCR was recovered from a man in his forties in good health and CMV-seronegative. The V call is TRBV5-1, the J call TRBJ1-6; D is unclear. The sequenced sample consisted of PBMCs. In DNA, the CDR3 is TGCGCCAGCAGCTTGGCCTCGGCGGATCATTCACCCCTCCACTTT. It encodes CASSLASADHSPLHF.